What follows are 3 T cell receptor beta chains derived from one specimen sequenced in a study of blood T cell repertoires in COVID-19. Data came from immunoSEQ multiplex PCR; TCRdb stores just in-frame clones and leaves some out. The sample lists around 40,000 clones, over 80% occurring once. The specimen sequenced was peripheral blood. These receptors were collected from a man between 45 and 60 years old with active or convalescent COVID-19.

This rearrangement joins TRBV7-6 to TRBJ2-3; possible D gene TRBD2, 5 bases. The CDR3 is made up of 17 amino acids. V was clipped by 1 base and J by 2 bases, with 16 bases between them. CDR1 and CDR2 (germline): SGHVS, FNYEAQ. The CDR3 nucleotides are TGTGCCAGCAGCTTAGGAGGCGCGGGCGACTTCACAGATACGCAGTATTTT. Encoded protein: CASSLGGAGDFTDTQYF.

The J gene is TRBJ2-1, the V gene TRBV11-1, with D perhaps matching TRBD2 (7 bases). This CDR3 contains 16 residues. Germline V gene lookup returns CDR1 SGHAT and CDR2 FQDESV (reference sequence). With 9 bases removed from V and 0 bases from J, the gap between germline ends came to 18 bases. The DNA for the CDR3 is TGTGCCAGTGCCTTGGGGGGGCGGACCTCCTACAATGAGCAGTTCTTC. Its protein product is CASALGGRTSYNEQFF.

This chain uses TRBV7-6 with TRBJ2-5, with 14 bases matching TRBD2. J was trimmed by 4 bases and V by 2 bases; bases with no gene match: 6. CDR3 length: 17 residues. CDR1 is SGHVS, CDR2 FNYEAQ, per germline. CDR3 loop: CASSLTGLAGGRETQYF. The CDR3 DNA is TGTGCCAGCAGCTTAACTGGACTAGCGGGGGGCCGAGAGACCCAGTACTTC. The whole variable domain, remainder taken from reference TRBV7-6 and TRBJ2-5, is GAGVSQSPRYKVTKRGQDVALRCDPISGHVSLYWYRQALGQGPEFLTYFNYEAQQDKSGLPNDRFSAERPEGSISTLTIQRTEQRDSAMYRCASSLTGLAGGRETQYFGPGTRLLVL.